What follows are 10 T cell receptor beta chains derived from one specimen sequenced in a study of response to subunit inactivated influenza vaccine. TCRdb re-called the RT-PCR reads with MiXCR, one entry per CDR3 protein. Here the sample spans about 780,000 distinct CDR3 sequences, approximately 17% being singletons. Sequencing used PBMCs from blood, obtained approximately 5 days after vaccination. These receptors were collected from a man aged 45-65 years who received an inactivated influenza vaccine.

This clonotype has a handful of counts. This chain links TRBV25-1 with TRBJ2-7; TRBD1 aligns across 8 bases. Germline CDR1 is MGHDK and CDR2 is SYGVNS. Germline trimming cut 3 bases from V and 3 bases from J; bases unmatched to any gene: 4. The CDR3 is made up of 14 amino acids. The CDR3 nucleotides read TGTGCCAGCAGTGAGACAGGGGTATTCTACGAGCAGTACTTC. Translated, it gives CASSETGVFYEQYF.

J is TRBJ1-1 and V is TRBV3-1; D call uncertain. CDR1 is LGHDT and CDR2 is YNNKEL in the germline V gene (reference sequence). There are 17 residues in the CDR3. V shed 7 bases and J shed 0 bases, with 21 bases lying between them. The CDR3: CASNHPAGMSLNTEAFF. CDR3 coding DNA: TGTGCCAGCAACCATCCCGCCGGGATGAGTTTGAACACTGAAGCTTTCTTT. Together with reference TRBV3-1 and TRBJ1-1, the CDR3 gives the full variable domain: DTAVSQTPKYLVTQMGNDKSIKCEQNLGHDTMYWYKQDSKKFLKIMFSYNNKELIINETVPNRFSPKSPDKAHLNLHINSLELGDSAVYFCASNHPAGMSLNTEAFFGQGTRLTVV.

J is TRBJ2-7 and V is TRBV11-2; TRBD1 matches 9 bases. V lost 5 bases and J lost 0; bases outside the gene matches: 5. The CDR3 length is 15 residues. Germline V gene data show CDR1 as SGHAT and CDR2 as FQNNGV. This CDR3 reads CASSADRGFSYEQYF. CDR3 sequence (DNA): TGTGCCAGCAGCGCGGACAGGGGTTTCTCCTACGAGCAGTACTTC.

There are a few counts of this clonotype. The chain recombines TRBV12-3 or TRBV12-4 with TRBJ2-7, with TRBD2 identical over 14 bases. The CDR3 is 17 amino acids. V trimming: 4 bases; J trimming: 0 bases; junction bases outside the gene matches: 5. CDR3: CASSSRTSGRFSYEQYF. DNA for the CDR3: TGTGCCAGCAGTTCGCGGACTAGCGGGAGGTTCTCCTACGAGCAGTACTTC.

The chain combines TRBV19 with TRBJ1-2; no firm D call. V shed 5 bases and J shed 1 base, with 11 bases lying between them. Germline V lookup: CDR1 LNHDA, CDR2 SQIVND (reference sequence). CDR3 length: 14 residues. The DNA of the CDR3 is TGTGCCAGTAGTTCCAGGAAAGTTAACTATGGCTACACCTTC. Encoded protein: CASSSRKVNYGYTF.

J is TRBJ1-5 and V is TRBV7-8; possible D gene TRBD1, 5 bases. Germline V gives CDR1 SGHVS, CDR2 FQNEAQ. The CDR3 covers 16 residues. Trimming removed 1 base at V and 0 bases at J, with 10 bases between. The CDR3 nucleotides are TGTGCCAGCAGCTTAGAGGGAGGGGCTAGCAATCAGCCCCAGCATTTT. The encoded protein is CASSLEGGASNQPQHF.

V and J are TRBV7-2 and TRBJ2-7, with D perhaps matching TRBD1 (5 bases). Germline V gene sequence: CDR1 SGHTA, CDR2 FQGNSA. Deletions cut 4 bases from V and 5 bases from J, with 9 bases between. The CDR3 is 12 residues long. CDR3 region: CASSYIGDEQYF. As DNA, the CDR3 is TGTGCCAGCAGCTATATAGGGGACGAGCAGTACTTC.

The CDR3 coding sequence is TGCGCCAGCCGAGGCAACTACGAGCAGTACTTC. Translating gives CASRGNYEQYF. The gene calls are TRBV5-1 and TRBJ2-7, with unresolved D. V was trimmed by 7 bases and J by 3 bases, leaving 8 bases between them. The CDR3 runs to 11 residues. CDR1 SGHRS and CDR2 YFSETQ come from the germline V gene.

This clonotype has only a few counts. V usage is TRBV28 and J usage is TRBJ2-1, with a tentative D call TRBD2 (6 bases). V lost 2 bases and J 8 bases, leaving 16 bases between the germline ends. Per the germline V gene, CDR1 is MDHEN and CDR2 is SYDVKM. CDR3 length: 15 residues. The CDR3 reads CASSLTGTYKDEQFF. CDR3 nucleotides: TGTGCCAGCAGTTTAACGGGGACTTACAAGGATGAGCAGTTCTTC.

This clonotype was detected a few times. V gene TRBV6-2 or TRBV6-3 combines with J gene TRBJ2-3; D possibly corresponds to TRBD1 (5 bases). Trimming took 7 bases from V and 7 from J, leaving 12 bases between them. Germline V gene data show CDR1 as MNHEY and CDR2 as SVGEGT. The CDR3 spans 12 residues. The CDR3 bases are TGTGCCAGCAAGCAGGGCTCAAATACGCAGTATTTT. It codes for CASKQGSNTQYF.